This entry concerns a single T cell receptor (gamma chain). This clone is assessed as large (0.1 to 1%). It lacks a known antigen. Per-base quality was not reported, and no clone a single base away is much larger than it. V is cut back by 6 bases and J by 3 bases, with 5 bases in the junction unmatched. The cysteine opens and the phenylalanine closes a CDR3 of 13 amino acids. CDR3 DNA only is kept here, 39 bases in frame from base 1. The data were obtained in a study of intestinal T cells in coeliac disease (TCRdb year 2020). Turning to the overall study: In the TRG cohort, the mean age of coeliac patients was roughly 15 years compared with approximately 57 years for controls, so the coeliac patients were much younger than the controls. Duodenal biopsies from about 35 coeliac disease patients and 20 to 25 non-coeliac controls were included in a second, larger TCR-gamma (TRG) cohort. Duodenal biopsies from about 11 coeliac disease patients and about 11 non-coeliac controls were included in the TCR-delta (TRD) cohort. What the work shows at the level of the full study, not this receptor alone: Coeliac and control groups differed significantly in age, although an age-split analysis did not yield significant classification. FFPE-derived DNA was found to be relatively degraded, and loss of a proportion of TCR sequences in each sample was likely caused by this degradation. In training, clustering based on TRD kmers put every one of the 22 biopsies in the right class, and the leave-one-out accuracy was reported as 91%. Clustering based on TRG put most of the 54 biopsies (about 94%) in the right class, and the reported leave-one-out accuracy was about 90%. Repeated CDR3 amino acid sequences could not be distinguished from PCR duplicates.

Genomic DNA was extracted with the QIAamp DNA FFPE tissue kit from ten 5-um FFPE scrolls per case. To test whether coeliac disease can be classified from the TCR repertoire, the study used fully anonymised formalin-fixed paraffin-embedded duodenal biopsies that were not needed for diagnosis. To prepare the library, multiplex PCR was applied. The instrument given in TCRdb is Ion Torrent PGM. The LymphoTrack kit, which has primers carrying Illumina adapters, was used to amplify TRG repertoires from about 220 ng of biopsy DNA. TRG amplicons were cleaned up with AMPure XP beads, measured on a 2100 Bioanalyzer, and combined in equimolar amounts. TRG libraries were sequenced on an Ion PGM instrument. The source study handled its data this way. Using FastX, any read was removed if more than 10% of its nucleotides had quality scores below the third quartile calculated per patient. IMGT/HighV-QUEST was used to align reads in order to assign V, D and J genes, locate CDR3 regions and judge functionality. Sequences were converted to amino acids, and every sequence predicted to be non-functional was removed. CDR3s were split into kmers, with and without positional annotation; kmer frequencies underwent PCA, and samples were clustered using all 1023 combinations of PCs 1-10. Leave-one-out cross-validation was used to validate the classification, with parameters re-optimised on the remaining samples in each round. Shannon diversity was computed with the vegan R package from repeated random subsamples equal to the lowest read count. TCRdb reanalyzed the public reads with the CATT caller, and identical DNA sequences were merged afterwards. TCRdb, rather than the study authors, made the V and J calls. In all, the sample holds about 800 gamma-chain clones, and under 60% of those were seen once. The ten largest clones take up about 23% of the sample.

The sequencing input was a duodenal biopsy. This TCR was sampled from a human donor with celiac disease. This sequence uses TRGV11 and TRGJ1 or TRGJ2. TRGV11 is labeled an ORF, and its function is uncertain. The DNA is TGTGCCTGCTGGATTCGTTGTTATTATAAGAAACTCTTT. It specifies CACWIRCYYKKLF.